The T cell receptor beta chain described here comes from a study of shared clonotypes between healthy human individuals. The naive CD8 population came from CD45RO-negative cells selected for CCR7, without terminally differentiated effector memory CD45RA+ cells. Using immunoSEQ multiplex PCR, the repertoire was profiled, and TCRdb retains in-frame clones only, with some absent. The sample carries about 2,200,000 clones, roughly 91% recorded once. The CDR3 runs 14 residues. The germline V gene encodes CDR1 SGHTA and CDR2 FQGNSA. V lost 3 bases, J lost 4 bases, and 10 bases lay in between. The source material was naive CD8+ T cells from PBMCs. The J gene is TRBJ1-5, the V gene TRBV7-2; D is perhaps TRBD1 (6 bases). The receptor comes from a man between 18 and 29 years old in good health. Some clones in this sample may be carry-over from other donors' samples. The chain's CDR3 is CASSFTGLNQPQHF. The CDR3 DNA reads TGTGCCAGCAGCTTTACAGGGCTGAATCAGCCCCAGCATTTT.